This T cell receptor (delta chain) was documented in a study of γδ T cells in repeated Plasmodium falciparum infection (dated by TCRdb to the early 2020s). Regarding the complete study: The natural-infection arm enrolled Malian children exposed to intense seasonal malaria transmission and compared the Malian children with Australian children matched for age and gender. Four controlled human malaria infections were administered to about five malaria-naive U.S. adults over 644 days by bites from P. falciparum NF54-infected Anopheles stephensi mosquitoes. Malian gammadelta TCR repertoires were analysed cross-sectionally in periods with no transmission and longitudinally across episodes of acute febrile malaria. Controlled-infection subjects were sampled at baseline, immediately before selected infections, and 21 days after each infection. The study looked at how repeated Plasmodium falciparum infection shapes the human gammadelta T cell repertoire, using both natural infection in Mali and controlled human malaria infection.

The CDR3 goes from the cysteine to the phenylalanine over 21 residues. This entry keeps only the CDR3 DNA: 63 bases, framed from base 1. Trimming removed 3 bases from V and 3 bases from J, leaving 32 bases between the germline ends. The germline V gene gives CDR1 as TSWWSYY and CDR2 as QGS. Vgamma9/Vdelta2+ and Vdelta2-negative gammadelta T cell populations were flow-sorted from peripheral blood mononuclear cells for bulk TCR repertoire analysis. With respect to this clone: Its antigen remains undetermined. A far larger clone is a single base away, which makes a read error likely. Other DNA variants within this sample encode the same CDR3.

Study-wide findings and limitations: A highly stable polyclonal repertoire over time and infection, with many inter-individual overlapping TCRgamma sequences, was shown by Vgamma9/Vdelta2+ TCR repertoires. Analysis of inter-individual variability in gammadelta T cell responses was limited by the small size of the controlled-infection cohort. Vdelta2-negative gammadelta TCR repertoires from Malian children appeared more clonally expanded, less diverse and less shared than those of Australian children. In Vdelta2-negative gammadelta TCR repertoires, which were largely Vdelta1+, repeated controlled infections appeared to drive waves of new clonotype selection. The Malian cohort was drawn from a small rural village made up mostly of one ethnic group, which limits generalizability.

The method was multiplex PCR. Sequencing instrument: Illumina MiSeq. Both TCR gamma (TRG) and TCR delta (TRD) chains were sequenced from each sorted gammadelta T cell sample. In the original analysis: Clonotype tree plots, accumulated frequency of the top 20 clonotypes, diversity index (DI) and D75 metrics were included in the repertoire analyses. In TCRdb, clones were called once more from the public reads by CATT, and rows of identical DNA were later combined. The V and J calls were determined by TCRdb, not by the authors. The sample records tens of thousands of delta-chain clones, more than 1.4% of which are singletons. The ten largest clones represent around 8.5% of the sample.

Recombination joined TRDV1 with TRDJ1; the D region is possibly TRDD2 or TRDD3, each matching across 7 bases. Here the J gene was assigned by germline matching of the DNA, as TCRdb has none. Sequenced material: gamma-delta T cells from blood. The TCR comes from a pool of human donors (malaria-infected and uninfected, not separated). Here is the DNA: TGTGCTCTTGGGGACTCGGCCTTCCTCCGGGCTGGGGGGTATTGCCCCGATAAACTCATCTTT. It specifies CALGDSAFLRAGGYCPDKLIF.